The 14 T cell receptor beta chains below come from one sample, sequenced in a study of T cell repertoires in cytomegalovirus infection. One entry per CDR3 protein, called by TCRdb with MiXCR from the reads. The data contain 450,000 to 600,000 distinct CDR3 sequences, around 11% of them singletons. Material for sequencing was PBMCs. All receptors derive from a human donor in good health (CMV status not recorded). Some clones in this sample may be carry-over from other donors' samples.

This clonotype occurred many times. The chain employs TRBV7-6 and TRBJ1-4; D is ambiguous. Deletions cut 0 bases from V and 3 bases from J, with 5 bases between. The CDR3 is 14 amino acids. Per germline, CDR1 SGHVS and CDR2 FNYEAQ. In DNA, the CDR3 is TGTGCCAGCAGCTTAGCGGGAGCTAATGAAAAACTGTTTTTT. This translates into CASSLAGANEKLFF.

The CDR3 sequence is CASSHILSPYEQYF. Written as DNA, the CDR3 is TGTGCCAGCAGCCATATTCTGTCCCCCTACGAGCAGTACTTC. The chain carries TRBV3-1 and TRBJ2-7; D remains ambiguous. From germline, CDR1 is LGHDT and CDR2 YNNKEL (reference sequence). V was clipped by 3 bases and J by 2 bases, with 11 bases between them. The CDR3 spans 14 residues.

This clonotype appeared many times. The CDR3 DNA sequence: TGTGCCAGCAGCCCCCCCGTGGAGGGTGTAAACACCATATATTTT. Translation: CASSPPVEGVNTIYF. The rearrangement links TRBV7-9 to TRBJ1-3; D is ambiguous. CDR1 SEHNR and CDR2 FQNEAQ come from the germline V gene (reference sequence). V dropped 5 bases and J dropped 6 bases, with 17 bases sitting between them. The CDR3 is 15 residues long.

The V call is TRBV29-1, the J call TRBJ2-3, with 12 bases aligning to TRBD1. The CDR3 has 17 residues. The germline CDR1 and CDR2 sequences are SQVTM and ANQGSEA. The trim removed 7 bases at V and 1 base at J, leaving 12 bases unmatched. The CDR3 nucleotides read TGCAGCGCCTGGGGGACAGGGGGCTGGATCGGCACAGATACGCAGTATTTT. It yields the protein CSAWGTGGWIGTDTQYF.

The chain couples TRBV10-3 to TRBJ1-2; TRBD1 is a possible D gene (6 bases). Trimming took 4 bases from V and 6 from J, leaving 18 bases between them. CDR1 is ENHRY and CDR2 is SYGVKD in the germline V gene. This CDR3 contains 15 residues. CDR3 bases: TGTGCCATCAGTGGCCGGGGGCAGGGAAGTAATGGCTACACCTTC. It specifies CAISGRGQGSNGYTF.

At least ten counts were recorded for this clonotype. The CDR3 DNA is TGCGCCAGCAGCTTGGAGGACAGGGGCCCCTACGAGCAGTACTTC. Translating it yields CASSLEDRGPYEQYF. The chain employs TRBV5-1 and TRBJ2-7; 9 nucleotides agree with TRBD1. Trimming removed 0 bases from V and 2 bases from J; junction bases left unmatched: 3. Per the germline V gene, CDR1 is SGHRS and CDR2 is YFSETQ. CDR3 length equals 15 residues.

The V gene is TRBV5-1, the J gene TRBJ2-7, with D possibly being TRBD1 or TRBD2 (6 bases each). There are 16 residues in the CDR3. Germline CDR1 reads SGHRS; CDR2 reads YFSETQ. V lost 1 base to trimming and J lost 4 bases, with 18 bases between them. CDR3 amino acids: CASSLWGRGVGYEQYF. The CDR3 nucleotides read TGCGCCAGCAGCTTGTGGGGAAGGGGGGTTGGATACGAGCAGTACTTC.

The genes are TRBV19 and TRBJ1-1; D is perhaps TRBD1 (5 bases). Germline assignment: CDR1 LNHDA and CDR2 SQIVND (reference sequence). The CDR3 has 14 amino acids. The ends were cut back, 7 bases at V and 1 base at J, with 13 bases in the middle. The CDR3 spells CASILGGENTEAFF. The CDR3 bases are TGTGCCAGTATTTTGGGGGGGGAGAACACTGAAGCTTTCTTT.

This sequence joins TRBV12-3 or TRBV12-4 and TRBJ2-2; 7 nucleotides agree with TRBD2. Trimming removed 3 bases from V and 6 bases from J; junction bases left unmatched: 7. This CDR3 is 15 amino acids long. The CDR3 here is CASSFAGVVPGELFF. The DNA for the CDR3 is TGTGCCAGCAGTTTTGCGGGAGTAGTACCCGGGGAGCTGTTTTTT.

The genes are TRBV29-1 and TRBJ1-2, with D possibly matching TRBD1 (5 bases). Germline CDR1 SQVTM, CDR2 ANQGSEA. The ends were cut back, 3 bases at V and 6 bases at J, with 5 bases in the middle. The CDR3 has 10 residues. CDR3 residues: CSVEGDGYTF. CDR3 DNA sequence: TGCAGCGTTGAGGGGGATGGCTACACCTTC. Based on the CDR3 plus reference TRBV29-1 and TRBJ1-2, the full variable domain is SAVISQKPSRDICQRGTSLTIQCQVDSQVTMMFWYRQQPGQSLTLIATANQGSEATYESGFVIDKFPISRPNLTFSTLTVSNMSPEDSSIYLCSVEGDGYTFGSGTRLTVV.

A remark on this clonotype: This may arise from a read error, as a much more abundant clone is one base away. The chain combines TRBV19 with TRBJ1-2, with D perhaps matching TRBD1 (6 bases). This CDR3 has 15 amino acids. Per the germline V gene, CDR1 is LNHDA and CDR2 is SQIVND (reference sequence). Written as DNA, the CDR3 is TGTGCCAGTAGTTCCGCAGGGGACTACCACTATGACTACACCTTC. Translation: CASSSAGDYHYDYTF.

This clonotype was observed a few times. This rearrangement joins TRBV12-3 or TRBV12-4 to TRBJ1-2, with 11 bases matching TRBD1. The CDR3 length is 14 residues. V lost 6 bases, J lost 8 bases, and 8 bases stayed unmatched. In nucleotides, the CDR3 is TGTGCCAGCAGAACCGGACAGGGGGCGCGGGGCTACACCTTC. Its translation: CASRTGQGARGYTF.

This clonotype was seen many times. The CDR3 DNA follows: TGTGCCAGCAGTGAGGGAGTAAGACTAGCGGGAGAAGAGACCCAGTACTTC. Residues: CASSEGVRLAGEETQYF. The chain employs TRBV2 and TRBJ2-5; 12 bases are a match to TRBD2. CDR1 SNHLY and CDR2 FYNNEI come from the germline V gene. After removal of 3 bases from V and 3 bases from J, the junction contained 8 bases not matched to a gene. This CDR3 has 17 residues.

The chain employs TRBV6-5 and TRBJ1-6; maybe TRBD1 (6 bases). There are 16 residues in the CDR3. CDR1 MNHEY and CDR2 SVGAGI come from the germline V gene. Trimming cost V 0 bases and J 10 bases, with 16 bases left between them. Here the CDR3 reads CASSYSNRVVGSPLHF. The CDR3 DNA is TGTGCCAGCAGTTACTCGAACAGGGTGGTAGGGTCACCCCTCCACTTT.